This T cell receptor beta chain was captured by sequencing in a study of OX40 agonist ivuxolimab in advanced cancers. Some background on the complete study: Ivuxolimab was an agonistic, fully human IgG2 monoclonal antibody directed against OX40 (CD134), a costimulatory receptor. The dose-escalation cohort was around 84% male with a mean age of 60 years, ranging from roughly 23 to 90. Patients were allowed to have had prior anti-PD-1, anti-PD-L1 or anti-CTLA-4 therapy, and about 40% of the dose-escalation patients had been treated with checkpoint inhibitors. The point of sequencing TCRbeta in the periphery was to test whether ivuxolimab changed TCR sequence diversity and drove clonal T-cell expansion. Of the roughly 52 dose-escalation patients, hepatocellular carcinoma was present in around 20, melanoma in roughly 15, renal cell carcinoma in 9 and head and neck cancer in 9. The monotherapy dose-escalation portion (N of about 50 patients) of the phase I ivuxolimab trial is reported in the paper. Partial responses were achieved by three dose-escalation patients, of whom one had hepatocellular carcinoma and two had cutaneous melanoma. Intravenous ivuxolimab was administered to patients every 2 weeks at six dose levels: 0.01, 0.1, 0.3, 1.5, 3 and 10 mg/kg.

For sequencing of the TCRbeta CDR3 region, genomic DNA was extracted from the sorted cells. The immunoSEQ Assay was used for sequencing of TCRbeta CDR3 regions. Held by TCRdb, this immuneACCESS table contains in-frame sequences only and omits some clones. Under half of the omission traces to an unresolved V gene where checked; the cause of the rest is unknown. The sample has about 83,000 clones on record, around nine tenths of them singletons. The ten largest make up 0.72% of the sample. The cysteine opens and the phenylalanine closes a CDR3 of 14 amino acids. The sequence is cut down to CDR3 DNA, 42 bases in frame from base 1. Relative to germline, V is 4 bases shorter and J is 2 bases shorter, with 15 bases between their ends. The germline V gene supplies CDR1 SQVTM and CDR2 ANQGSEA. Study-wide conclusions, independent of this receptor: Low levels of normalized T-cell clonal expansion were also seen in some nonresponding patients. At doses of 0.1 to 3.0 mg/kg, clonal expansion of both CD4+ and CD8+ T cells in blood was seen between baseline and week 6. The antigen specificity of the peripheral T cells that underwent clonal expansion was not determined. After ivuxolimab, more expanded clones were found on average in CD8+ T cells than in CD4+ T cells. In partial responders in the 0.1-3.0 mg/kg groups, normalized peripheral clonal expansion was found to be among the lowest, especially among CD8+ T cells.

The trial excluded patients who had a history of autoimmune disease or were on systemic immunosuppression. Peripheral blood for TCR sequencing was collected from all dose cohorts at baseline, on cycle 4 day 1, and on cycle 7 day 1. Samples were obtained from an open-label, multicenter, first-in-human phase I dose-escalation trial of ivuxolimab. The trial enrolled adults with locally advanced or metastatic head and neck squamous cell, hepatocellular, melanoma or renal cell carcinoma. Before TCR sequencing, CD4+ and CD8+ T cells were separately sorted from peripheral blood. On this clone: This clone's antigen is unknown. No per-base quality is available; no much larger clone lies one base away.

The clonotype was recovered from an adult with an advanced solid tumor such as melanoma, head and neck, liver or kidney cancer. The source material was CD4+ or CD8+ T cells sorted from blood, sampled in a trial of the OX40 agonist ivuxolimab. This chain joins TRBV29-1 to TRBJ2-7; the best D guess is TRBD2, with 5 bases matching. The CDR3 here reads CSVGGDESAYEQYF. Here is the DNA: TGCAGCGTTGGGGGAGACGAATCAGCCTACGAGCAGTACTTC.